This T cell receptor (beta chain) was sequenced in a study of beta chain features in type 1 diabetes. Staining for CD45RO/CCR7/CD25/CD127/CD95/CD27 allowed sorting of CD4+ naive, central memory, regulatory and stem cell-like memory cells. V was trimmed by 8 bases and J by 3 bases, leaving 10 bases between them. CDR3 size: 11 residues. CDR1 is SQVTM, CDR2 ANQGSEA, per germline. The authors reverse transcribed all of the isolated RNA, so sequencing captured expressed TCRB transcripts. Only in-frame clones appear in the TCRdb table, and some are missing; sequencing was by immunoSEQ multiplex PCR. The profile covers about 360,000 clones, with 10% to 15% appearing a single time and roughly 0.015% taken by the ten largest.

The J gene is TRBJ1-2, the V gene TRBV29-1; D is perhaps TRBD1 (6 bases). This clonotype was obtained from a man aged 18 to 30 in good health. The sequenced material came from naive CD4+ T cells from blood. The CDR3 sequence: CSTGHDYGYTF. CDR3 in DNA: TGCAGCACAGGGCATGACTATGGCTACACCTTC. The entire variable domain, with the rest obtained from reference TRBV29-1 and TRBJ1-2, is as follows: SAVISQKPSRDICQRGTSLTIQCQVDSQVTMMFWYRQQPGQSLTLIATANQGSEATYESGFVIDKFPISRPNLTFSTLTVSNMSPEDSSIYLCSTGHDYGYTFGSGTRLTVV.